Detailed here is one T cell receptor beta chain. Its antigen is undetermined. Noted time point: week 47, end of study. Vaccine doses each comprised 300 ug of mutant IDH1 20-mer peptide, with topical imiquimod. The CDR3 totals 17 residues. Germline CDR1 is MNHNS and CDR2 is SASEGT. The ends were cut back, 0 bases at V and 0 bases at J, with 12 bases in the middle. The data stem from a study of a mutant IDH1 vaccine in newly diagnosed glioma. Measured with immunoSEQ multiplex PCR; TCRdb has only the in-frame clones, and not every one. The sample has approximately 52,000 clones, over 75% seen once. This sequence joins TRBV6-1 and TRBJ1-3; D is ambiguous. The sequenced sample was PBMCs, obtained from a glioma patient whose treatment included an IDH1 peptide vaccine. The TCR was taken from a woman aged 40 to 50 with glioma. Some clones in this sample may be carry-over from other donors' samples. CDR3 DNA: TGTGCCAGCAGTGAAGCGTCGTGGCAGGTCTCTGGAAACACCATATATTTT. Protein: CASSEASWQVSGNTIYF.